A single sample is the source of the 11 T cell receptor beta chains below, sequenced in a study of control samples from healthy donors and cancer patients. Data came from immunoSEQ multiplex PCR; TCRdb stores just in-frame clones and leaves some out. The table lists 100,000 to 150,000 clones, around 87% of them singletons. Specimen: blood. These receptor sequences come from a man aged 35 to 55 in good health.

The rearrangement links TRBV11-1 to TRBJ2-3, with TRBD2 matching over 9 bases. The CDR3 has 16 residues. With 1 base clipped from V and 5 bases from J, the junction kept 7 bases outside the gene matches. Germline CDR1 and CDR2: SGHAT and FQDESV (reference sequence). The CDR3 is CASSLESGGPLDTQYF. The CDR3 DNA follows: TGTGCCAGCAGCTTAGAAAGCGGGGGGCCTCTAGATACGCAGTATTTT.

The chain joins TRBV7-9 to TRBJ1-5; TRBD1 matches 10 bases. Germline trimming cut 5 bases from V and 1 base from J; bases unmatched to any gene: 8. CDR1 and CDR2 (germline): SEHNR, FQNEAQ (reference sequence). The CDR3 loop spans 17 amino acids. DNA of the CDR3: TGTGCCAGCAGCCGGGGGACAGGGGCAGGGAGCAATCAGCCCCAGCATTTT. Amino acids: CASSRGTGAGSNQPQHF.

The chain joins TRBV6-6 to TRBJ1-1; D unclear. Trimming pared 2 bases from V and 6 bases from J, leaving 13 bases between. From germline, CDR1 is MNHNY and CDR2 SVGAGI (reference sequence). This CDR3 is built from 14 residues. The CDR3 loop is CASSYDGRLAEAFF. The CDR3 coding sequence is TGTGCCAGCAGTTACGACGGGAGGTTGGCTGAAGCTTTCTTT.

The chain employs TRBV4-3 and TRBJ1-4, with D uncertain. The germline V gene has CDR1 LGHNA and CDR2 YSLEER. The CDR3 spans 16 residues. V was clipped by 4 bases and J by 8 bases, with 20 bases between them. CDR3 DNA sequence: TGCGCCAGCAGCCGAAACACTCACCAAAGTGGGGAAAAACTGTTTTTT. Encoded protein: CASSRNTHQSGEKLFF.

Comment on this clone: Other DNA sequences from this sample encode an identical CDR3 as well. The gene calls are TRBV30 and TRBJ2-3, with D unresolved. The V gene lost 1 base and the J gene lost 0 bases, with 5 bases spanning the gap. Germline CDR1 GTSNPN, CDR2 SVGIG (reference sequence). The CDR3 sequence is 13 residues long. CDR3 bases: TGTGCCTGGAGTGCTGGGAGCACAGATACGCAGTATTTT. It translates to CAWSAGSTDTQYF. The full variable domain, rest sourced from reference TRBV30 and TRBJ2-3, is SQTIHQWPATLVQPVGSPLSLECTVEGTSNPNLYWYRQAAGRGLQLLFYSVGIGQISSEVPQNLSASRPQDRQFILSSKKLLLSDSGFYLCAWSAGSTDTQYFGPGTRLTVL.

The chain recombines TRBV25-1 with TRBJ2-7; D might be TRBD2 (6 bases). In germline, CDR1 is MGHDK, CDR2 SYGVNS. This CDR3 contains 15 residues. Trimming stripped 2 bases from V and 5 bases from J, with 16 bases between. The CDR3 DNA follows: TGTGCCAGCAGTGAAACCGCTGGGTCGGGGGACGAGCAGTACTTC. Protein sequence: CASSETAGSGDEQYF.

The chain joins TRBV6-5 to TRBJ2-5; 12 nucleotides match TRBD1. V lost 2 bases, J lost 6 bases, and 7 bases stayed unmatched. The length of the CDR3 is 16 residues. Germline V gene sequence: CDR1 MNHEY, CDR2 SVGAGI. Written as DNA, the CDR3 is TGTGCCAGCAGTTACGAAGGGACAGGGGGCGGGAAGACCCAGTACTTC. Its protein is CASSYEGTGGGKTQYF.

This clone has a single count. This chain joins TRBV5-6 and TRBJ2-7, with 8 bases that match TRBD2. This CDR3 is built from 17 residues. The germline V gene encodes CDR1 SGHDT and CDR2 YYEEEE. The V segment lost 0 bases and the J segment 4 bases; nucleotides outside the gene matches: 12. CDR3 residues: CASSLGARGGSKYEQYF. The CDR3, as DNA: TGTGCCAGCAGCTTGGGGGCCCGGGGGGGCTCGAAGTACGAGCAGTACTTC. The full variable domain, with the rest looked up from reference TRBV5-6 and TRBJ2-7, is DAGVTQSPTHLIKTRGQQVTLRCSPKSGHDTVSWYQQALGQGPQFIFQYYEEEERQRGNFPDRFSGHQFPNYSSELNVNALLLGDSALYLCASSLGARGGSKYEQYFGPGTRLTVT.

The gene calls are TRBV12-5 and TRBJ1-1; 8 bases are a match to TRBD1. The CDR3 covers 15 residues. Trimming removed 6 bases from V and 6 bases from J; junction bases left unmatched: 12. The germline gives CDR1 LGHNT, CDR2 FRNRAP. CDR3 coding DNA: TGTGCTAGTGGCGTGCTAACAGGGGGTAAGGCTGAAGCTTTCTTT. Encoded protein: CASGVLTGGKAEAFF.

This clone was found once. The chain has TRBV28 and TRBJ1-1; D gene unclear. V was trimmed by 8 bases and J by 7 bases, leaving 14 bases between them. Germline V gives CDR1 MDHEN, CDR2 SYDVKM. The CDR3 is 12 amino acids. The CDR3 DNA is TGTGCCAGCTCAGTTATGACAAATGAAGCTTTCTTT. It yields the protein CASSVMTNEAFF.

The rearrangement joins TRBV25-1 to TRBJ2-1; the D gene is possibly TRBD2 (6 bases). Trimming pared 5 bases from V and 4 bases from J, leaving 24 bases between. Looked up from germline, CDR1 is MGHDK and CDR2 is SYGVNS. This CDR3 is 18 amino acids long. The chain's CDR3 is CASSPKKGSRRGYNEQFF. DNA for the CDR3: TGTGCCAGCAGTCCAAAAAAAGGGTCCCGGCGGGGTTACAATGAGCAGTTCTTC.